The sequence of this T cell receptor beta chain was determined in a study of TIL therapy for anti-PD-1-resistant metastatic lung cancer. Specified time point: pre-treatment sample, taken before nivolumab and TIL therapy. Patients were adults with stage 4 NSCLC. Germline V gene lookup returns CDR1 MNHEY and CDR2 SMNVEV (reference sequence). V was trimmed by 3 bases and J by 13 bases, leaving 18 bases between them. CDR3 length equals 14 residues. Sequencing used immunoSEQ v3. Assay used: immunoSEQ multiplex PCR; TCRdb lists only in-frame clones, some missing. The table records about 60,000 clones, 80% to 90% of them present only once.

This chain uses TRBV27 with TRBJ2-2; D is perhaps TRBD1 (6 bases). The specimen was blood, collected at baseline. The clonotype originates from a person between 25 and 79 years old with non-small cell lung cancer. For the CDR3, the DNA is TGTGCCAGCAGTTTTGCATCTCCGACAGGTGGGCTGTTTTTT. Translation: CASSFASPTGGLFF.